These T cell receptor beta chains were read from a single sample in a study of blood T cell repertoires in COVID-19. Repertoires were generated with immunoSEQ multiplex PCR, while TCRdb's copy carries only in-frame clones and drops some. The sample has approximately 460,000 clones, about 88% seen once. Source material: peripheral blood. The receptors originated from a man younger than 35 with COVID-19, enrolled during active disease. The CDR3 runs from the conserved cysteine through the conserved F or W. A D gene is named only where the DNA matches it firmly. Where a row states a size, it is once, few, many or the class of an expanded clone; other rows omit it.

J gene	clone size	V gene	D gene	CDR3 DNA	CDR3 protein
TRBJ2-1	.	TRBV9	TRBD2	TGTGCCAGCAGCTCAACAGCGGGGAGCTCCTACAATGAGCAGTTCTTC	CASSSTAGSSYNEQFF
TRBJ2-6	.	TRBV6-1	.	TGTGCCAGCAGTGAAGGACACCCGCACAGGGCTGGGGCCAACGTCCTGACTTTC	CASSEGHPHRAGANVLTF
TRBJ1-4	.	TRBV6-8	.	TGTGCCAGCAGCCCGGAAAAACTGTTTTTT	CASSPEKLFF
TRBJ2-3	.	TRBV10-3	.	TGTGCCATTCGGGGGGCAGTCGCAGATACGCAGTATTTT	CAIRGAVADTQYF
TRBJ2-2	.	TRBV3-1/TRBV3-2	TRBD2	TGTGCCAGCAGCCCAAACAGTCTAGCGGGGTCGGGAACCGGGGAGCTGTTTTTT	CASSPNSLAGSGTGELFF
TRBJ1-2	few	TRBV5-1	TRBD1	TGCGCCAGCAGCTTAGACAGGGTTTTTGGCTACACCTTC	CASSLDRVFGYTF
TRBJ2-1	.	TRBV19	TRBD1	TGTGCCAGTAGAATGGACAGGGGGCCTTACAATGAGCAGTTCTTC	CASRMDRGPYNEQFF
TRBJ1-2	.	TRBV27	TRBD1	TGTGCCAGCCGTGACAGGGGCCGAGGGTACGGCTACACCTTC	CASRDRGRGYGYTF
TRBJ1-2	.	TRBV7-9	TRBD1	TGTGCCAGCAGCCCATGGGACAGGGAGAACTATGGCTACACCTTC	CASSPWDRENYGYTF
TRBJ2-1	few	TRBV5-6	TRBD1	TGTGCCAGCAGCATATCAGGGGGTTTCTACAATGAGCAGTTCTTC	CASSISGGFYNEQFF
TRBJ2-7	.	TRBV2	.	TGTGCCAGCAGGCCGACAGATCTTTCCTACGAGCAGTACTTC	CASRPTDLSYEQYF
TRBJ1-2	.	TRBV24-1	.	TGTGCCACCAGTGATCAGGGGTCCGGCGGCTACACCTTC	CATSDQGSGGYTF
TRBJ2-1	.	TRBV11-2	TRBD2	TGTGCCAGCAGCTCCCTAGCGGGACGGGGCCATGAGCAGTTCTTC	CASSSLAGRGHEQFF
TRBJ2-7	.	TRBV7-8	.	TGTGCCAGCAGCTTCATCCAGGGGAGCTACGAGCAGTACTTC	CASSFIQGSYEQYF
TRBJ2-1	.	TRBV29-1	.	TGCAGCGTTGGAAGGGGCCGGTACAATGAGCAGTTCTTC	CSVGRGRYNEQFF
TRBJ1-2	.	TRBV9	TRBD1	TGTGCCAGCAGCTCAGGACAGGGGGCTGGTATCGACTATGGCTACACCTTC	CASSSGQGAGIDYGYTF
TRBJ1-2	.	TRBV3-1/TRBV3-2	.	TGTGCCAGCAGCCAAGAAGTACGAGGGTGGAGTTCGAGTGGCTACACCTTC	CASSQEVRGWSSSGYTF
TRBJ1-1	.	TRBV5-1	.	TGCGCCAGCAGCTTGGCCTATCGGGATGAAGCTTTCTTT	CASSLAYRDEAFF
TRBJ2-1	.	TRBV7-9	.	TGTGCCAGCAGCTTTCCGTCCCCCGAGCAGTTCTTC	CASSFPSPEQFF
TRBJ1-1	.	TRBV11-2	.	TGTGCCAGCAGCCTCAGTGGGAACACTGAAGCTTTCTTT	CASSLSGNTEAFF
TRBJ1-1	.	TRBV2	.	TGTGCCAGCACTCGGGAAGGCACTGAAGCTTTCTTT	CASTREGTEAFF
TRBJ2-2	.	TRBV28	TRBD1	TGTGCCAGCAGTTACCCTAACAGGGGCAAGAACACCGGGGAGCTGTTTTTT	CASSYPNRGKNTGELFF
TRBJ1-1	.	TRBV18	TRBD1	TGTGCCAGCTCGGCTGACAGGGGTGAAGCTTTCTTT	CASSADRGEAFF
TRBJ2-5	.	TRBV3-1/TRBV3-2	.	TGTGCCAGCAGCCAAGGGCTGGTAGCGGCAGAGACCCAGTACTTC	CASSQGLVAAETQYF
TRBJ1-6	.	TRBV2	.	TGTGCCAGCAGTGTCCCCGATAATTCACCCCTCCACTTT	CASSVPDNSPLHF
TRBJ2-5	.	TRBV5-1	TRBD2	TGCGCCAGCAGCGTCTCTAGCGGGAGCCAAGAGACCCAGTACTTC	CASSVSSGSQETQYF
TRBJ2-3	once	TRBV24-1	.	TGTGCCACCAGTGATTTGCTCGGGGCAGATACGCAGTATTTT	CATSDLLGADTQYF
TRBJ2-2	.	TRBV19	TRBD2	TGTGCCAGTAGCCTCAACCTAGCGGGAAACACCGGGGAGCTGTTTTTT	CASSLNLAGNTGELFF
TRBJ1-2	few	TRBV4-2	.	TGTGCCAGCAGCCAAGATCTAGCATTCTATGGCTACACCTTC	CASSQDLAFYGYTF
TRBJ2-7	.	TRBV5-1	TRBD1	TGCGCCAGCAGCCGGACAGGGCAGGACGAGCAGTACTTC	CASSRTGQDEQYF
TRBJ2-1	.	TRBV9	TRBD1	TGTGCCAGCAGCGGACAGGGGCAAGGCTCCTACAATGAGCAGTTCTTC	CASSGQGQGSYNEQFF
TRBJ2-7	.	TRBV29-1	.	TGCAGCGTGGGGGTAGTAACAGGGACACCTAACGAGCAGTACTTC	CSVGVVTGTPNEQYF
TRBJ1-2	.	TRBV10-3	.	TGTGCCATCAGTTACAGGGTGGGGACTAACTATGGCTACACCTTC	CAISYRVGTNYGYTF
TRBJ2-5	once	TRBV29-1	TRBD2	TGCAGCGTTGAGGTAGCGGGGGGCTCTATGACCCAGTACTTC	CSVEVAGGSMTQYF
TRBJ1-1	.	TRBV30	TRBD1	TGTGCCTGGAGCAGGGGGCTAGGGAACACTGAAGCTTTCTTT	CAWSRGLGNTEAFF
TRBJ2-1	.	TRBV28	TRBD2	TGTGCCAGCAGTTTCCCCTCGGCGGGGGGCTCCTACAATGAGCAGTTCTTC	CASSFPSAGGSYNEQFF
TRBJ1-1	.	TRBV5-6	TRBD1	TGTGCCAGCAGCCTTCGGACAGGGTTAAGGGTCACTGAAGCTTTCTTT	CASSLRTGLRVTEAFF
TRBJ1-2	.	TRBV27	.	TGTGCCAGCAGTTTAAGCGGAGGGGATGGCTACACCTTC	CASSLSGGDGYTF
TRBJ2-7	.	TRBV7-9	TRBD1	TGTGCCAGCAGCTTAAAAGGGGGCGGCGAGCAGTACTTC	CASSLKGGGEQYF
TRBJ1-2	few	TRBV6-5	.	TGTGCCAGCAGTTCCGGAACGGGAGTCTATGGCTACACCTTC	CASSSGTGVYGYTF
TRBJ2-1	.	TRBV12-5	.	TGTGCTAGTGGTTTGGTACTCGGGGGAGGCTCCTACAATGAGCAGTTCTTC	CASGLVLGGGSYNEQFF
TRBJ2-6	.	TRBV11-2	.	TGTGCCAGCAGCACCAGATTTCTGGACAGCCTCTCTGGGGCCAACGTCCTGACTTTC	CASSTRFLDSLSGANVLTF
TRBJ1-4	.	TRBV15	.	TGTGCCACCAGCAGAGATCCAGGCCGAAATGAAAAACTGTTTTTT	CATSRDPGRNEKLFF
TRBJ1-2	.	TRBV5-1	.	TGCGCCAGCAGCTCGCCATCAGGGAAGACGGGTGGCTACACCTTC	CASSSPSGKTGGYTF
TRBJ1-6	.	TRBV10-3	TRBD1	TGTGCCACCACGACAGGGGGCTCCTATAATTCACCCCTCCACTTT	CATTTGGSYNSPLHF